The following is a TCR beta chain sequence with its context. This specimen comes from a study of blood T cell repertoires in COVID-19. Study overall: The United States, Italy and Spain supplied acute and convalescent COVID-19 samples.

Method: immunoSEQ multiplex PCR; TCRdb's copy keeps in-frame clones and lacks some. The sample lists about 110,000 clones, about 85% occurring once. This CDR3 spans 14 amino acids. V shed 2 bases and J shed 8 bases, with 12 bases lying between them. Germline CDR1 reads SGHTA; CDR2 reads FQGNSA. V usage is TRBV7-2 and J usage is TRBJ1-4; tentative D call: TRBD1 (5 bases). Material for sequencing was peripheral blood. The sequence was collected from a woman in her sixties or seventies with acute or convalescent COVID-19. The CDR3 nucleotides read TGTGCCAGCAGCTTACGGCAGGGAGGCGAAAAACTGTTTTTT. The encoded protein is CASSLRQGGEKLFF.